The rows below give T cell receptor beta chains drawn from one sample of a study of CD8 T cells in ankylosing spondylitis. TCRdb re-derived calls from the 5' RACE reads in MiXCR, one entry per CDR3 protein. The sample lists about 220,000 distinct CDR3 sequences; approximately 20% were seen once. Sequencing used blood, either unsorted or a sorted T cell fraction (not recorded which). The source is a male donor with ankylosing spondylitis. CDR3s include the opening cysteine and the closing phenylalanine or tryptophan. The D gene is left open where the match is weak. The size entry is marked missing in some rows and otherwise reads once, few, many or a size class.

clone size,V gene,J gene,D gene,CDR3 DNA,CDR3 protein
few,TRBV2,TRBJ2-3,TRBD2,TGTGCCAGCAGGCGCTCACTAGCGGGGGAGGCAGATACGCAGTATTTT,CASRRSLAGEADTQYF
few,TRBV29-1,TRBJ2-1,.,TGCAGCGTTGACAGGGAGGACACAGTCTACAATGAGCAGTTCTTC,CSVDREDTVYNEQFF
many,TRBV7-9,TRBJ2-7,.,TGTGCCAGCAGCTTGACCTACGAGCAGTACTTC,CASSLTYEQYF
few,TRBV7-9,TRBJ2-1,.,TGTGCCAGCAGCCGCCCCAGGGATCCCTACAATGAGCAGTTCTTC,CASSRPRDPYNEQFF
.,TRBV7-8,TRBJ1-1,.,TGTGCCAGCAGCTCCCGGCTTGGTTGGGACACTGAAGCTTTCTTT,CASSSRLGWDTEAFF
many,TRBV12-3/TRBV12-4,TRBJ2-7,.,TGTGCCAGCAGTTTAGCGATCTCCTACGAGCAGTACTTC,CASSLAISYEQYF
.,TRBV19,TRBJ1-2,.,TGTGCCAGTAGGTACAGACCGCTGGAGGCTAACTATGGCTACACCTTC,CASRYRPLEANYGYTF
.,TRBV28,TRBJ2-5,.,TGTGCGGAGGGACTTGCATGGGTAGAGGGGGCTCGCCAAGAGACCCAGTACTTC,CAEGLAWVEGARQETQYF
few,TRBV27,TRBJ1-6,TRBD1,TGTGCCGAGGGGCAGGGGGGCAATTCACCCCTCCACTTT,CAEGQGGNSPLHF
.,TRBV19,TRBJ2-5,.,TGTGCCAGTAGTATAGTGGCCCGGGAGACCCAGTACTTC,CASSIVARETQYF
.,TRBV9,TRBJ1-1,.,TGTGCCAGCAGCGTGGGCGTGGCCGGGAACACTGAAGCTTTCTTT,CASSVGVAGNTEAFF
few,TRBV7-3,TRBJ2-7,TRBD1,TGTGCCAGCAGCCCCGGACAGGGGAATGCCTACGAGCAGTACTTC,CASSPGQGNAYEQYF
few,TRBV9,TRBJ2-7,.,TGTGCCAGCAGCGCCGCCGACAGCTCCTACGAGCAGTACTTC,CASSAADSSYEQYF
many,TRBV10-3,TRBJ1-1,TRBD1,TGTGCCATCAGTGAGTCCATGACAGGGGGGGTCACTGAAGCTTTCTTT,CAISESMTGGVTEAFF
.,TRBV28,TRBJ1-5,.,TGTGCCAGCAGTTTAATAGGGGACGGGAGCAATCAGCCCCAGCATTTT,CASSLIGDGSNQPQHF
many,TRBV7-9,TRBJ1-4,.,TGTGCCAGCAGCCCGAGCGGGGGCGGTAATGAAAAACTGTTTTTT,CASSPSGGGNEKLFF
.,TRBV5-4,TRBJ2-2,TRBD1,TGTGCCAGCAGCCCGACAGGGGTCAGTCATACCGGGGAGCTGTTTTTT,CASSPTGVSHTGELFF
.,TRBV6-2/TRBV6-3,TRBJ2-1,TRBD2,TGTGCCAGCAGTTACGCTGGAGAAAATAGCGGGATCTGGGACAATGAGCAGTTCTTC,CASSYAGENSGIWDNEQFF
.,TRBV12-3/TRBV12-4,TRBJ2-1,.,TGTGCCAGCAGTCCGGGGGGCGTATCAGGGGGCAATGAGCAGTTCTTC,CASSPGGVSGGNEQFF
.,TRBV4-3,TRBJ2-5,TRBD2,TGCGCCAGCAGCCAAGGAACGGGGACTAGCGGGAGGGAGTGGGAGACCCAGTACTTC,CASSQGTGTSGREWETQYF
few,TRBV14,TRBJ2-7,TRBD1,TGTGCCAGCAGCCAAGGACAGGGCGACTACGAGCAGTACTTC,CASSQGQGDYEQYF
.,TRBV7-9,TRBJ2-5,.,TGTGCCAGCAGCCCAACAGCCTCGGAGACCCAGTACTTC,CASSPTASETQYF
few,TRBV20-1,TRBJ1-4,.,TGCAGTGCTAGAGACAGGACACCGGGGAGATCTAATGAAAAACTGTTTTTT,CSARDRTPGRSNEKLFF
.,TRBV6-2/TRBV6-3,TRBJ2-7,TRBD2,TGTGCCAGCAGTTACCCGACTAGCGGGAGGACCTCCTACGAGCAGTACTTC,CASSYPTSGRTSYEQYF
.,TRBV5-5,TRBJ2-3,TRBD1,TGTGCCAGCAGCGAGGACAGGGTGCTTAACACAGATACGCAGTATTTT,CASSEDRVLNTDTQYF
few,TRBV7-8,TRBJ2-2,.,TGTGCCAGCGCACCCCCCGACGGCGCGAACACCGGGGAGCTGTTTTTT,CASAPPDGANTGELFF
.,TRBV20-1,TRBJ2-2,.,TGCAGTGCTAAAGGGTTTCCGGACACCGGGGAGCTGTTTTTT,CSAKGFPDTGELFF
.,TRBV5-1,TRBJ2-7,TRBD1,TGCGCCAGCAGCTCGACAGGGGGCAACGAGCAGTACTTC,CASSSTGGNEQYF
.,TRBV9,TRBJ2-7,.,TGTGCCAGCAGCACCGGCGAGGACCCTCTCTACGAGCAGTACTTC,CASSTGEDPLYEQYF
.,TRBV2,TRBJ2-1,TRBD2,TGTGCCAGCAGCGACCGACTAGCGGGGGGATACAATGAGCAGTTCTTC,CASSDRLAGGYNEQFF
few,TRBV12-3/TRBV12-4,TRBJ1-5,.,TGTGCCAGCAGTTTCGGGGTTCTGGGCAATCAGCCCCAGCATTTT,CASSFGVLGNQPQHF
many,TRBV29-1,TRBJ2-3,.,TGCAGCGTATGGAAAGGAGATACGCAGTATTTT,CSVWKGDTQYF
few,TRBV12-3/TRBV12-4,TRBJ1-2,TRBD1,TGTGCCAGCAGTGTTACAGGGGTGGATGGCTACACCTTC,CASSVTGVDGYTF
.,TRBV14,TRBJ1-4,.,TGTGCCAGCAGCCAATTCAGGGGATCTAATGAAAAACTGTTTTTT,CASSQFRGSNEKLFF
.,TRBV4-1,TRBJ1-2,.,TGCGCCAGCAGCGCCCACAGGGTAGACTATGGCTACACCTTC,CASSAHRVDYGYTF